The clone carrying this T cell receptor (beta chain) was counted only a few times. The antigen is undetermined. Looked up from germline, CDR1 is SEHNR and CDR2 is FQNEAQ (reference sequence). The germline V and J ends were trimmed by 5 bases and 7 bases, with 20 bases remaining between them. The CDR3 totals 15 residues. A second PCR of 7 to 11 cycles used a sample-barcoded 5' primer and a J-beta primer mix. All samples yielded 3 million or more CDR3-containing paired-end reads. One entry per CDR3 protein results from TCRdb running MiXCR on the 5' RACE reads. The sample yields 580,000 or so distinct CDR3 sequences, 45% to 55% seen once. The sample is drawn from a study of blood T cells in healthy people across ages. General observations from the study: Long-lived and aged donors differed, with more naive CD4+ cells and higher diversity in the long-lived.

Isolation recovered at least 7 million PBMCs from every sample. Sequenced: blood. The rearrangement joins TRBV7-9 to TRBJ1-2, with a possible D match to TRBD1 (6 bases). This sequence originates from a man at least 80 years old in good health. The DNA of the CDR3 is TGTGCCAGCAGCACGTGGACAGTTGAAGGTGGTGGCTACACCTTC. It is translated as CASSTWTVEGGGYTF.